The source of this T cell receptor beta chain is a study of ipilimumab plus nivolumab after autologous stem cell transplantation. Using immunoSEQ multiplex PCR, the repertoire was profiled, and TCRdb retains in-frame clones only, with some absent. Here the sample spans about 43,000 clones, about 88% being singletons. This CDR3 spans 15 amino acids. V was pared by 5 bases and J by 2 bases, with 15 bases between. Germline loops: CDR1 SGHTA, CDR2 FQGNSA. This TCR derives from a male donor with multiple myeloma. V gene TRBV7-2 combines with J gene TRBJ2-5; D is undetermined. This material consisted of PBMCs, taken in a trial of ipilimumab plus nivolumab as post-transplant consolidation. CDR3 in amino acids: CASSPSQMLQETQYF. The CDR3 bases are TGTGCCAGCAGCCCCTCCCAGATGTTACAAGAGACCCAGTACTTC.